The rows below give T cell receptor beta chains drawn from one sample of a study of blood T cell repertoires in COVID-19. Sequenced by immunoSEQ multiplex PCR; TCRdb stores in-frame clones only, minus some. The table records just over 350,000 clones, about 90% of them present only once. The specimen sequenced was PBMCs or T cells enriched from blood (not recorded which). The receptors were sampled from a woman in her thirties who had recovered from COVID-19. Each CDR3 is given with its conserved first and last residue. D genes are given only for firm matches. The size entry is marked missing in some rows and otherwise reads once, few, many or a size class.

D	V	length	J	size	DNA	CDR3
TRBD1	TRBV6-5	14	TRBJ2-1	NA	TGTGCCAGCAAACCGGGACAGATAAACAATGAGCAGTTCTTC	CASKPGQINNEQFF
NA	TRBV15	15	TRBJ1-5	NA	TGTGCCACCAGCAGAGATCGTGGGAGAAATCAGCCCCAGCATTTT	CATSRDRGRNQPQHF
TRBD1	TRBV29-1	12	TRBJ1-1	many	TGCAGCGGCGAGACAGGGATCGGTGAAGCTTTCTTT	CSGETGIGEAFF
NA	TRBV6-1	12	TRBJ2-7	NA	TGTGCCAGCAGTGAATCTCAGGGAGAGCAGTACTTC	CASSESQGEQYF
NA	TRBV28	13	TRBJ2-7	NA	TGTGCCAGCAGTTCCCCTGACACCTACGAGCAGTACTTC	CASSSPDTYEQYF
NA	TRBV9	15	TRBJ1-4	NA	TGTGCCAGCAGCGTAAAAGTAGGGACTCGTGAAAAACTGTTTTTT	CASSVKVGTREKLFF
NA	TRBV5-1	13	TRBJ1-4	once	TGCGCCAGCGCTGGACAGTATAATGAAAAACTGTTTTTT	CASAGQYNEKLFF
NA	TRBV29-1	15	TRBJ1-2	NA	TGCAGCGTTGACCCCACCAGGAGGGGCGCGAGGGGCTACACCTTC	CSVDPTRRGARGYTF
TRBD2	TRBV7-9	18	TRBJ2-1	NA	TGTGCCAGCAGCTTATCGGGACTAGCGGGGGACCAATACAATGAGCAGTTCTTC	CASSLSGLAGDQYNEQFF
NA	TRBV12-3/TRBV12-4	11	TRBJ2-7	NA	TGTGCCAGTACTAATGCCTACGAGCAGTACTTC	CASTNAYEQYF
NA	TRBV19	17	TRBJ1-5	NA	TGTGCCAGTCTAAAATGGACAGCAATCAATAGCAATCAGCCCCAGCATTTT	CASLKWTAINSNQPQHF
NA	TRBV5-1	13	TRBJ1-4	once	TGCGCCAGTAGCTCAGGGTATAATGAAAAACTGTTTTTT	CASSSGYNEKLFF
NA	TRBV7-9	16	TRBJ2-3	once	TGTGCCAGCAGCTTAAGCTCCCTACCCACCACAGATACGCAGTATTTT	CASSLSSLPTTDTQYF
NA	TRBV19	14	TRBJ1-5	NA	TGTGCCAGTAGCGTCCAGAATAGCAATCAGCCCCAGCATTTT	CASSVQNSNQPQHF
TRBD1	TRBV27	14	TRBJ2-7	NA	TGTGCCAGCAGCACCGGGACAGGGGGCGGGGAGCAGTACTTC	CASSTGTGGGEQYF
NA	TRBV18	14	TRBJ2-4	NA	TGTGCCAGCTCACCACCGGGGGCAGGGGACATTCAGTACTTC	CASSPPGAGDIQYF